One and the same sample provided the 30 T cell receptor beta chains below, sequenced in a study of blood T cells in healthy people across ages. A second 7 to 11 cycle PCR used barcoded and J-beta primers. One entry per CDR3 protein, called by TCRdb with MiXCR from the 5' RACE reads. The table lists some 710,000 distinct CDR3 sequences, about 20% of them singletons, with around a fifth in the top ten. The specimen sequenced was blood. These receptors were taken from a man aged 70 or older in good health.

This chain connects TRBV12-5 to TRBJ1-5; TRBD1 matches 7 bases. V was clipped by 6 bases and J by 7 bases; unmatched bases: 9. The CDR3 length is 14 residues. Germline V gene data show CDR1 as LGHNT and CDR2 as FRNRAP. The CDR3 loop is CASGQGTVRQPQHF. The CDR3 DNA reads as TGTGCTAGTGGCCAGGGGACAGTCAGACAGCCCCAGCATTTT.

The sample holds a few counts of this clonotype. The chain carries TRBV3-1 and TRBJ2-1; D is unclear. Near its end, the DNA agrees better with TRBJ2-7, so the J call may be wrong. Germline loops: CDR1 LGHDT, CDR2 YNNKEL (reference sequence). The CDR3 runs to 14 residues. This CDR3 is CASSQDRFSYEQYF. The CDR3 bases are TGTGCCAGCAGCCAAGATAGGTTCTCCTACGAGCAGTACTTC.

The V gene is TRBV18, the J gene TRBJ2-3, with unresolved D. Trimming removed 5 bases at V and 3 bases at J, with 9 bases between. Germline values: CDR1 KGHSH, CDR2 LQKENI. There are 13 residues in the CDR3. The CDR3 bases are TGTGCCAGCTCAGGACCCGGGACAGATACGCAGTATTTT. It encodes CASSGPGTDTQYF.

The chain joins TRBV20-1 to TRBJ2-7, with 10 bases identical to TRBD2. The assigned J gene may be wrong: the sequence end matches TRBJ2-1 better. The germline CDR1 and CDR2 sequences are DFQATT and SNEGSKA (reference sequence). CDR3 length: 14 amino acids. The CDR3 nucleotides are TGCAGTGCTAGGTCTAGCGGGAGCCTCAATGAGCAGTTCTTC. It specifies CSARSSGSLNEQFF.

This clonotype has just a few counts. The chain uses TRBV7-9 and TRBJ1-2; D is uncertain. V lost 4 bases and J lost 8, with 17 bases in between. This CDR3 is built from 14 residues. Germline V CDR1 and CDR2: SEHNR, FQNEAQ (reference sequence). The CDR3 bases are TGTGCCAGCAGCTCAGGTGCAAACCTCGGGGGCTACACCTTC. Translation gives CASSSGANLGGYTF. Full variable domain (outside the CDR3, taken from reference TRBV7-9 and TRBJ1-2): DTGVSQNPRHKITKRGQNVTFRCDPISEHNRLYWYRQTLGQGPEFLTYFQNEAQLEKSRLLSDRFSAERPKGSFSTLEIQRTEQGDSAMYLCASSSGANLGGYTFGSGTRLTVV.

The chain joins TRBV6-5 to TRBJ1-6; the match to TRBD1 covers 8 bases. The CDR3 has 17 amino acids. The V and J ends lost 0 bases and 8 bases, in that order; junction bases with no gene match: 9. Germline CDR1 is MNHEY and CDR2 is SVGAGI. The CDR3 is CASSYSGQGAGDSPLHF. The CDR3 nucleotides are TGTGCCAGCAGTTACTCAGGTCAGGGGGCGGGTGATTCACCCCTCCACTTT.

This clonotype was detected a few times. An end of the junction differs from the germline gene, which may be a read error. The chain joins TRBV12-3 or TRBV12-4 to TRBJ1-2, with D possibly matching TRBD1 (6 bases). The CDR3 is made up of 13 amino acids. CDR3 region: CASSRGGNYGYTF. The DNA for the CDR3 is TGTGCCAGCAGCCGAGGGGGGAACTATGGTTACACCTTC.

This clonotype was seen a handful of times. This sequence joins TRBV5-1 and TRBJ2-3; 7 nucleotides line up with TRBD1. CDR1 and CDR2 (germline): SGHRS, YFSETQ. V shed 4 bases, J shed 0 bases, and the junction held 5 bases outside the gene matches. There are 15 residues in the CDR3. This CDR3 is CASSQGQLSTDTQYF. CDR3 sequence (DNA): TGCGCCAGCAGCCAGGGACAGCTTAGCACAGATACGCAGTATTTT.

V gene TRBV12-3 or TRBV12-4 combines with J gene TRBJ2-7; 13 bases are shared with TRBD2. The better agreement between TRBJ2-1 and the DNA end casts doubt on the J call. The CDR3 has 14 amino acids. The CDR3 region is CASRRTSGSDEQFF. The CDR3 DNA is TGTGCCAGCAGACGGACTAGCGGGAGCGATGAGCAGTTCTTC.

Only one count was recorded for this clonotype. CDR3 loop: CASGLADREPFGYTF. The CDR3 DNA reads as TGTGCTAGTGGTTTGGCGGACAGGGAACCTTTCGGCTACACCTTC. The rearrangement joins TRBV12-5 to TRBJ1-2, with 8 bases identical to TRBD1. The CDR3 is 15 residues long. CDR1 is LGHNT, CDR2 FRNRAP, per germline. With 1 base clipped from V and 8 bases from J, the junction kept 9 bases outside the gene matches. Full variable domain (remainder filled in from reference TRBV12-5 and TRBJ1-2): DARVTQTPRHKVTEMGQEVTMRCQPILGHNTVFWYRQTMMQGLELLAYFRNRAPLDDSGMPKDRFSAEMPDATLATLKIQPSEPRDSAVYFCASGLADREPFGYTFGSGTRLTVV.

This clonotype appeared a few times. V usage is TRBV14 and J usage is TRBJ2-3, with 8 bases that match TRBD1. This CDR3 comprises 15 residues. Germline assignment: CDR1 SGHDN and CDR2 FVKESK. With V trimmed by 3 bases and J by 4 bases, 6 bases remained unmatched. The CDR3 bases are TGTGCCAGCAGCCACAGGACAGGGTGGCCAGATACGCAGTATTTT. It yields the protein CASSHRTGWPDTQYF.

This chain links TRBV2 with TRBJ2-5; D might be TRBD1 (6 bases). Per the germline V gene, CDR1 is SNHLY and CDR2 is FYNNEI. CDR3 size: 14 residues. V lost 8 bases and J 4 bases, leaving 17 bases between the germline ends. The CDR3 sequence is CASRYNRERETQYF. CDR3 coding DNA: TGTGCCAGCCGATACAACAGGGAGCGAGAGACCCAGTACTTC. Complete variable domain (other parts from reference TRBV2 and TRBJ2-5): EPEVTQTPSHQVTQMGQEVILRCVPISNHLYFYWYRQILGQKVEFLVSFYNNEISEKSEIFDDQFSVERPDGSNFTLKIRSTKLEDSAMYFCASRYNRERETQYFGPGTRLLVL.

The chain uses TRBV20-1 and TRBJ2-6; D tentatively fits TRBD1 or TRBD2 (5 bases each). V was trimmed by 2 bases and J by 4 bases, leaving 12 bases between them. The CDR3 totals 15 residues. Germline CDR1 is DFQATT and CDR2 is SNEGSKA (reference sequence). CDR3 sequence: CSARPGAWGANVLTF. In DNA, the CDR3 is TGCAGTGCTAGACCCGGGGCTTGGGGGGCCAACGTCCTGACTTTC.

The chain couples TRBV28 to TRBJ2-3, with TRBD1 matching over 9 bases. Germline V lookup: CDR1 MDHEN, CDR2 SYDVKM. The CDR3 is 14 amino acids. The V gene end was trimmed by 9 bases and the J gene end by 7 bases; junction bases not matched to a gene: 11. CDR3 DNA sequence: TGTGCCAGTTTCTCCGGGACAGGGTTATATACGCAGTATTTT. This encodes CASFSGTGLYTQYF.

The chain recombines TRBV11-2 with TRBJ2-3; D ambiguous. Trimming took 5 bases from V and 9 from J, leaving 9 bases between them. There are 11 residues in the CDR3. Per the germline V gene, CDR1 is SGHAT and CDR2 is FQNNGV. CDR3 coding DNA: TGTGCCAGCAGCCGTATTGGGACGCAGTATTTT. This encodes CASSRIGTQYF. The full variable domain, rest sourced from reference TRBV11-2 and TRBJ2-3, is EAGVAQSPRYKIIEKRQSVAFWCNPISGHATLYWYQQILGQGPKLLIQFQNNGVVDDSQLPKDRFSAERLKGVDSTLKIQPAKLEDSAVYLCASSRIGTQYFGPGTRLTVL.

The rearrangement links TRBV6-5 to TRBJ2-3; D might be TRBD1 (6 bases). Germline-derived CDR1 and CDR2 are MNHEY and SVGAGI. This CDR3 is built from 15 residues. Trimming stripped 6 bases from V and 0 bases from J, with 13 bases between. In DNA form, the CDR3 reads TGTGCCAGCAGACCAGACAGGCCTAGCACAGATACGCAGTATTTT. This codes for CASRPDRPSTDTQYF.

The chain recombines TRBV18 with TRBJ1-6, with 7 bases identical to TRBD1. Germline V CDR1 and CDR2: KGHSH, LQKENI. V dropped 6 bases and J dropped 7; count of bases not matched to a gene: 3. The CDR3 sequence is 13 residues long. CDR3 protein: CASSTGQNSPLHF. The CDR3 DNA reads TGTGCCAGCTCGACAGGGCAAAATTCACCCCTCCACTTT.

V usage is TRBV20-1 and J usage is TRBJ1-2, with no clear D. There are 11 residues in the CDR3. Deletions cut 3 bases from V and 8 bases from J, with 10 bases between. Germline CDR1 and CDR2: DFQATT and SNEGSKA (reference sequence). This CDR3 is CSARAGRGYTF. CDR3 DNA sequence: TGCAGTGCTAGGGCAGGCCGGGGCTACACCTTC.

This clonotype has a single count. V usage is TRBV27 and J usage is TRBJ2-2; D may be TRBD1 or TRBD2 (5 bases each). The CDR3 loop spans 14 amino acids. CDR1 and CDR2 from the germline V gene are MNHEY and SMNVEV (reference sequence). Trimming took off 3 bases at V and 6 bases at J, with 11 bases between the two ends. The CDR3: CASSFREYAGELFF. The DNA of the CDR3 is TGTGCCAGCAGTTTCAGGGAGTATGCCGGGGAGCTGTTTTTT.

The V gene is TRBV20-1, the J gene TRBJ2-3; D call uncertain. In germline, CDR1 is DFQATT, CDR2 SNEGSKA (reference sequence). The CDR3 contains 14 residues. V was clipped by 6 bases and J by 4 bases, with 17 bases between them. CDR3 loop: CSAILASRADTQYF. CDR3 DNA sequence: TGCAGTGCAATACTGGCTTCTAGGGCAGATACGCAGTATTTT.

This clonotype was detected only a few times. This chain links TRBV6-5 with TRBJ1-5, with TRBD1 matching 10 bases. Germline lookup yields CDR1 MNHEY and CDR2 SVGAGI. Trimming removed 6 bases from V and 6 bases from J; junction bases left unmatched: 5. There are 14 residues in the CDR3. The CDR3 loop is CASSPGTGVQPQHF. CDR3 coding DNA: TGTGCCAGCAGCCCCGGGACAGGGGTTCAGCCCCAGCATTTT.

This clonotype has ten or more counts. V and J are TRBV4-3 and TRBJ1-1; 7 bases map to TRBD1. The V gene end was trimmed by 6 bases and the J gene end by 0 bases; junction bases not matched to a gene: 1. Germline V gene data show CDR1 as LGHNA and CDR2 as YSLEER. This CDR3 region has 13 residues. The DNA for the CDR3 is TGCGCCAGCAGACAGGGGATGAACACTGAAGCTTTCTTT. Translation: CASRQGMNTEAFF.

The V and J genes are TRBV2 and TRBJ2-3; 9 nucleotides match TRBD2. The CDR3 runs to 17 residues. The germline V gene encodes CDR1 SNHLY and CDR2 FYNNEI. The V gene end was trimmed by 7 bases and the J gene end by 2 bases; junction bases not matched to a gene: 13. The CDR3 spells CASIRREGSFHTDTQYF. The CDR3 bases are TGTGCCAGCATACGGCGGGAGGGTTCCTTCCACACAGATACGCAGTATTTT.

This clonotype has more than one count but fewer than ten. The chain links TRBV10-2 to TRBJ2-5; TRBD1 matches at 10 bases. V lost 2 bases, J lost 11 bases, and 14 bases stayed unmatched. CDR3 length equals 16 residues. CDR1 WSHSY and CDR2 SAAADI come from the germline V gene. CDR3 DNA sequence: TGCGCCAGCAGTGAGCCGAAGGGACAGGGGATGGGGGAGCAGTACTTC. It specifies CASSEPKGQGMGEQYF.

V and J are TRBV12-3 or TRBV12-4 and TRBJ2-3; TRBD1 aligns across 9 bases. Losses at the gene ends were 6 bases for V and 5 bases for J; bases not matched to a gene: 12. The CDR3 contains 16 residues. The chain's CDR3 is CASRSSGTGSGDTQYF. The CDR3 nucleotides read TGTGCCAGCAGATCCTCCGGGACAGGGAGTGGAGATACGCAGTATTTT.

This chain connects TRBV9 to TRBJ1-1, with D unclear. Trimming took 1 base from V and 4 from J, leaving 14 bases between them. Germline CDR1 and CDR2: SGDLS and YYNGEE. The length of the CDR3 is 15 residues. The DNA of the CDR3 is TGTGCCAGCAGCGTATTGTACGCCAGTAGCACTGAAGCTTTCTTT. Its translation: CASSVLYASSTEAFF. The full variable domain, completed using reference TRBV9 and TRBJ1-1, is DSGVTQTPKHLITATGQRVTLRCSPRSGDLSVYWYQQSLDQGLQFLIQYYNGEERAKGNILERFSAQQFPDLHSELNLSSLELGDSALYFCASSVLYASSTEAFFGQGTRLTVV.

The V gene is TRBV20-1, the J gene TRBJ2-7; the D gene could be TRBD1 or TRBD2 (5 bases each). Trimming stripped 0 bases from V and 5 bases from J, with 20 bases between. The CDR3 spans 16 residues. Germline-derived CDR1 and CDR2 are DFQATT and SNEGSKA (reference sequence). The CDR3 DNA reads TGCAGTGCTAGAGAAAGCCGGGGCTCCATAAGGAACGAGCAGTACTTC. Its translation: CSARESRGSIRNEQYF.

This clonotype was counted only a few times. J is TRBJ2-1 and V is TRBV20-1, with 8 bases identical to TRBD2. The CDR3 is 15 residues long. Germline CDR1 reads DFQATT; CDR2 reads SNEGSKA (reference sequence). The V gene end was trimmed by 1 base and the J gene end by 8 bases; junction bases not matched to a gene: 10. CDR3 sequence: CSARVSGGSRYEQFF. CDR3 DNA: TGCAGTGCTAGAGTGAGCGGGGGATCTCGGTATGAGCAGTTCTTC.

This clonotype was counted between two and nine times. The J gene is TRBJ2-3, the V gene TRBV29-1, with 10 bases identical to TRBD2. V was clipped by 6 bases and J by 5 bases; unmatched bases: 5. The CDR3 totals 13 residues. Looked up from germline, CDR1 is SQVTM and CDR2 is ANQGSEA. CDR3 coding DNA: TGCAGCGTAGGACTAGCGGCCCGAGATACGCAGTATTTT. This codes for CSVGLAARDTQYF.

J is TRBJ2-4 and V is TRBV5-1, with 8 positions matching TRBD1. The CDR3 spans 14 residues. Germline loops: CDR1 SGHRS, CDR2 YFSETQ. Losses at the gene ends were 4 bases for V and 6 bases for J; bases not matched to a gene: 6. The DNA for the CDR3 is TGCGCCAGCAGCAAAGGACAGGGCGGAAACATTCAGTACTTC. It translates to CASSKGQGGNIQYF.